This paragraph reports one T cell receptor beta chain. Its target is unknown. These data come from a study of beta chain features in type 1 diabetes. Germline V lookup: CDR1 SGDLS, CDR2 YYNGEE. Trimming took off 0 bases at V and 0 bases at J, with 16 bases between the two ends. CDR3 size: 19 residues. Study outcomes and limitations: Short templates might get an advantage during PCR, and this would be equal in patients and controls.

Expressed TCRB transcripts were sequenced because the isolated RNA had all been reverse transcribed beforehand. Data came from immunoSEQ multiplex PCR; TCRdb stores just in-frame clones and leaves some out. The repertoire consists of roughly 240,000 clones, with around 65% occurring once and the leading ten covering around 0.05%. This clonotype was obtained from a man under 40 in good health. Sequenced: naive CD4+ T cells from blood. The chain has TRBV9 and TRBJ2-6; possibly TRBD1 or TRBD2 for D (5 bases each). The CDR3 sequence: CASSVGPTGGTSGANVLTF. The CDR3 DNA reads TGTGCCAGCAGCGTAGGTCCCACGGGTGGGACCTCTGGGGCCAACGTCCTGACTTTC.